These T cell receptor beta chains were read from a single sample in a study of OX40 agonist ivuxolimab in advanced cancers. Clones were read by immunoSEQ multiplex PCR, and TCRdb kept only the in-frame ones, dropping some. The sample lists around 100,000 clones, about 88% occurring once. Source: CD4+ or CD8+ T cells sorted from blood, taken in a trial of the OX40 agonist ivuxolimab. The receptors shown here come from an adult with an advanced solid tumor such as melanoma, head and neck, liver or kidney cancer. Each CDR3 is given with its conserved first and last residue. Fields, in order: D gene, J gene, clone size, V gene, CDR3 DNA, CDR3 protein. A D gene is named only where the DNA matches it firmly. Expanded clones get a size class; other rows say once, few or many, or leave the size out.

NA,TRBJ2-2,NA,TRBV2,TGTGCCAGCAGTGAAGCTAGGGGGACCGGGGAGCTGTTTTTT,CASSEARGTGELFF
NA,TRBJ1-2,once,TRBV2,TGTGCCAGCAGTGTAGCCCTGGGGGGGGCTAACTATGGCTACACCTTC,CASSVALGGANYGYTF
NA,TRBJ2-2,NA,TRBV7-9,TGTGCCAGCAGCCGAAGTCACACCGGGGAGCTGTTTTTT,CASSRSHTGELFF
TRBD1,TRBJ1-5,NA,TRBV28,TGTGCCAGCAGTCCAGGGGGCTGGAGCAATCAGCCCCAGCATTTT,CASSPGGWSNQPQHF
NA,TRBJ2-1,NA,TRBV27,TGTGCCAGCAGTTTATCTGCGACAGGGTGGCTAGCGGAGATGAATGAGCAGTTCTTC,CASSLSATGWLAEMNEQFF
TRBD1,TRBJ1-5,once,TRBV7-2,TGTGCCAGCACCCAGGACAGGGGGGGGCCCCAGCATTTT,CASTQDRGGPQHF
NA,TRBJ2-7,few,TRBV19,TGTGCCAGTAGTCTACAGGTCTCCTACGAGCAGTACTTC,CASSLQVSYEQYF
NA,TRBJ2-7,NA,TRBV6-1,TGTGCCAGCAGACTGCAAGGAGAGCTCTACGAGCAGCACTTC,CASRLQGELYEQHF
NA,TRBJ2-7,once,TRBV2,TGTGCCAGCAGAGTGGACGTCCACGAGCAGTACTTC,CASRVDVHEQYF
NA,TRBJ1-5,NA,TRBV27,TGTGCCAGCAGTGCCCAAAGGCCTAATCAGCCCCAGCATTTT,CASSAQRPNQPQHF
TRBD2,TRBJ2-7,NA,TRBV7-8,TGTGCCAGCAGCTTAGCCCGGGGGGTCTCCTACGAGCAGTACTTC,CASSLARGVSYEQYF
NA,TRBJ2-5,NA,TRBV5-1,TGCGCCAGCAGCGCCACGACTAGTAGCGAGACCCAGTACTTC,CASSATTSSETQYF
NA,TRBJ1-5,NA,TRBV19,TGTGCCAGTAGTACGTCTGACGTTAGCAATCAGCCCCAGCATTTT,CASSTSDVSNQPQHF
NA,TRBJ2-2,NA,TRBV15,TGTGCCACCAGCAGAGACAGGGTCGGGGAGCTGTTTTTT,CATSRDRVGELFF
NA,TRBJ1-4,NA,TRBV19,TGTGCCAGTAGTATCCAGGGTAACGAAAAACTGTTTTTT,CASSIQGNEKLFF
TRBD2,TRBJ2-1,NA,TRBV19,TGTGCCAGTAGTATTCGTGCGGGGGGGCGCCGCGAGCAGTTCTTC,CASSIRAGGRREQFF
TRBD2,TRBJ2-5,NA,TRBV10-2,TGCGCCAGCGGGCTAGCGGGGGGCCAAGAGACCCAGTACTTC,CASGLAGGQETQYF
TRBD1,TRBJ1-1,NA,TRBV6-6,TGTGCCAGCAGTGCCCGGGACAGACTAATGAACACTGAAGCTTTCTTT,CASSARDRLMNTEAFF
TRBD1,TRBJ1-4,NA,TRBV10-3,TGTGCCATCAGTGCAACAGGACAGGGCAACGAAAAACTGTTTTTT,CAISATGQGNEKLFF
TRBD1,TRBJ2-1,NA,TRBV19,TGTGCCAGTACAGGGGGCCTTAGCTCCTACAATGAGCAGTTCTTC,CASTGGLSSYNEQFF
NA,TRBJ1-5,NA,TRBV29-1,TGCAGCGTCAGGGTTAATAGCAATCAGCCCCAGCATTTT,CSVRVNSNQPQHF
NA,TRBJ2-3,NA,TRBV14,TGTGCCAGCAGCCCTGGGGTTACGCAGTATTTT,CASSPGVTQYF
NA,TRBJ1-1,NA,TRBV7-8,TGTGCCAGCAGCTTAGCGCGAGGGGGGCGATCCGTCACTGAAGCTTTCTTT,CASSLARGGRSVTEAFF
TRBD2,TRBJ2-3,NA,TRBV6-5,TGTGCCACCTCCTTAGCGGGAGGGAGCACAGATACGCAGTATTTT,CATSLAGGSTDTQYF
TRBD1,TRBJ2-3,NA,TRBV30,TGTGCCTGTCCGGGACAGCACACAGATACGCAGTATTTT,CACPGQHTDTQYF
NA,TRBJ1-2,NA,TRBV7-9,TGTGCCAGCAGCTTATGGGGATTCGGTGGCTACACCTTC,CASSLWGFGGYTF
NA,TRBJ1-6,few,TRBV10-2,TGCGCCAGCAGTGAGAGGGGTCCCGGGAGTTCACCCCTCCACTTT,CASSERGPGSSPLHF
NA,TRBJ2-3,NA,TRBV2,TGTGCCAGCAGTGAAACCAAAGGCGGAGCCTGGGATTTT,CASSETKGGAWDF
NA,TRBJ1-1,NA,TRBV10-3,TGTGCCATCAGTGAGTCCGGACTCGGGAACACTGAAGCTTTCTTT,CAISESGLGNTEAFF
NA,TRBJ1-2,NA,TRBV7-9,TGTGCCAGCAGCTTTAGGGGACCGCCGGAGAGATACACCTTC,CASSFRGPPERYTF
NA,TRBJ2-2,NA,TRBV19,TGTGCCAGTCCCGTGGGGACCGGGGAGCTGTTTTTT,CASPVGTGELFF
TRBD2,TRBJ2-7,NA,TRBV5-6,TGTGCCAGCAGCTTGTCCGGGACTAGCGACTACGAGCAGTACTTC,CASSLSGTSDYEQYF
NA,TRBJ1-2,NA,TRBV27,TGTGCCAGCAGCCCCGGGGGGACCTATGGCTACACCTTC,CASSPGGTYGYTF
TRBD2,TRBJ2-3,once,TRBV19,TGTGCCAGTAGTATCAGTTTAGCGGGGGGGCCCCCTACAGATACGCAGTATTTT,CASSISLAGGPPTDTQYF
NA,TRBJ2-7,NA,TRBV6-5,TGTGCCAGCAGTGTAAAGACTAACTCCTACGAGCAGTACTTC,CASSVKTNSYEQYF
NA,TRBJ2-5,NA,TRBV2,TGTGCCAGCAGTGGGAGGGTGTACCAAGAGACCCAGTACTTC,CASSGRVYQETQYF
NA,TRBJ2-3,NA,TRBV2,TGTGCCAGCAGTGTTGAAGGCACAGATACGCAGTATTTT,CASSVEGTDTQYF
TRBD1,TRBJ1-4,NA,TRBV15,TGTGCCACCTCCAGGGGGGCTAATGAAAAACTGTTTTTT,CATSRGANEKLFF
NA,TRBJ2-2,NA,TRBV7-9,TGTGCCAGCAGCTTAAGGGGTAGCACCGGGGAGCTGTTTTTT,CASSLRGSTGELFF
TRBD1,TRBJ1-5,NA,TRBV7-2,TGTGCCAGCAGCATACGACAGGGGGCTGGGCCCCAGCATTTT,CASSIRQGAGPQHF
TRBD1,TRBJ1-1,NA,TRBV6-1,TGTGCCAGCAGGACAGGGCCCGGTGGCACTGAAGCTTTCTTT,CASRTGPGGTEAFF
NA,TRBJ2-2,NA,TRBV5-1,TGCGCCAGCAGCTTGGGTCCCACAAGGGGGGAGCTGTTTTTT,CASSLGPTRGELFF
NA,TRBJ2-7,NA,TRBV6-1,TGTGCCACAACCGGGATCTACGAGCAGTACTTC,CATTGIYEQYF
NA,TRBJ1-2,NA,TRBV6-1,TGTGCCAGCAGTGAATGGGGGGGAGATGGCTACACCTTC,CASSEWGGDGYTF